The 28 T cell receptor beta chains below all came from one sample that was sequenced in a study of blood T cell repertoires in COVID-19. Clones were read by immunoSEQ multiplex PCR, and TCRdb kept only the in-frame ones, dropping some. In the table there are approximately 38,000 clones, roughly 90% of which are singletons. The sample taken for sequencing was peripheral blood. Receptor source: a human donor in a cohort sampled during active COVID-19.

The chain combines TRBV28 with TRBJ1-1; D might be TRBD1 (6 bases). The CDR3 runs to 18 residues. V lost 2 bases to trimming and J lost 0 bases, with 19 bases between them. The germline V gene encodes CDR1 MDHEN and CDR2 SYDVKM. In DNA, the CDR3 is TGTGCCAGCAGTTTAGCGTTTGGGACACCCAGAATGAACACTGAAGCTTTCTTT. It is translated as CASSLAFGTPRMNTEAFF. The full variable domain, in which reference TRBV28 and TRBJ1-1 provide the parts outside the CDR3, is DVKVTQSSRYLVKRTGEKVFLECVQDMDHENMFWYRQDPGLGLRLIYFSYDVKMKEKGDIPEGYSVSREKKERFSLILESASTNQTSMYLCASSLAFGTPRMNTEAFFGQGTRLTVV.

The chain employs TRBV7-8 and TRBJ2-2; a possible D gene is TRBD1 (6 bases). Germline CDR1 and CDR2: SGHVS and FQNEAQ. This CDR3 is built from 15 residues. Trimming took 5 bases from V and 6 from J, leaving 16 bases between them. The CDR3 region is CASSQRRGMAGELFF. The CDR3 nucleotides read TGTGCCAGCAGCCAACGAAGGGGGATGGCCGGGGAGCTGTTTTTT.

This clone occurred once. The DNA for the CDR3 is TGCAGCGTCCGGACCCTATCCAAGGGGCCCCCCTACAATGAGCAGTTCTTC. As protein: CSVRTLSKGPPYNEQFF. V usage is TRBV29-1 and J usage is TRBJ2-1, with D perhaps matching TRBD1 (5 bases). The CDR3 extends over 17 amino acids. The germline V and J ends were trimmed by 6 bases and 2 bases, with 23 bases remaining between them. Germline V gene lookup returns CDR1 SQVTM and CDR2 ANQGSEA.

The chain links TRBV14 to TRBJ2-2, with D possibly TRBD2 on 5 matching bases. CDR1 and CDR2 (germline): SGHDN, FVKESK. Trimming removed 4 bases from V and 1 base from J, with 13 bases in between. The CDR3 runs to 16 residues. CDR3 protein: CASSPRASLNTGELFF. In nucleotides, the CDR3 is TGTGCCAGCAGCCCCCGGGCTAGCCTGAACACCGGGGAGCTGTTTTTT. Looking up the rest from reference TRBV14 and TRBJ2-2 gives the full variable domain: EAGVTQFPSHSVIEKGQTVTLRCDPISGHDNLYWYRRVMGKEIKFLLHFVKESKQDESGMPNNRFLAERTGGTYSTLKVQPAELEDSGVYFCASSPRASLNTGELFFGEGSRLTVL.

The chain is built from TRBV12-3 or TRBV12-4 and TRBJ2-1; D remains unclear. CDR3 size: 10 residues. The germline V and J ends were trimmed by 5 bases and 12 bases, with 8 bases remaining between them. The CDR3 coding sequence is TGTGCCAGCAGTCGAGCCGCGCAGTTCTTC. This sequence encodes CASSRAAQFF.

V usage is TRBV6-5 and J usage is TRBJ2-5, with D possibly TRBD2 on 6 matching bases. V dropped 7 bases and J dropped 3 bases, with 12 bases sitting between them. The CDR3 loop spans 13 amino acids. Germline V gene data show CDR1 as MNHEY and CDR2 as SVGAGI. This CDR3 reads CASKRGTEETQYF. In DNA, the CDR3 is TGTGCCAGCAAACGCGGGACTGAAGAGACCCAGTACTTC.

The chain is built from TRBV11-2 and TRBJ2-5; the match to TRBD2 covers 15 bases. With V trimmed by 2 bases and J by 5 bases, 6 bases remained unmatched. The CDR3 runs 17 residues. In germline, CDR1 is SGHAT, CDR2 FQNNGV. The CDR3 spells CASSLRTSGRAYETQYF. The DNA of the CDR3 is TGTGCCAGCAGCTTACGGACTAGCGGGAGGGCCTACGAGACCCAGTACTTC.

CDR3 loop: CASSKTNQPQHF. DNA of the CDR3: TGTGCCAGCAGCAAGACAAATCAGCCCCAGCATTTT. The V and J genes are TRBV7-2 and TRBJ1-5; D is undetermined. Trimming shortened V by 5 bases and J by 4 bases, and 6 bases separated the two germline ends. The CDR3 is 12 amino acids. The germline gives CDR1 SGHTA, CDR2 FQGNSA.

This clone has only a few counts. The chain uses TRBV5-8 and TRBJ1-6; TRBD1 might be the D (5 bases). V was trimmed by 2 bases and J by 12 bases, leaving 9 bases between them. The CDR3 has 12 residues. Per germline, CDR1 SGHTS and CDR2 YDEGEE. The CDR3 spells CASSFKGLPLHF. The CDR3 nucleotides are TGTGCCAGCAGCTTTAAGGGACTACCCCTCCACTTT.

The chain links TRBV25-1 to TRBJ2-7; perhaps TRBD1 as D (5 bases). CDR1 and CDR2 (germline): MGHDK, SYGVNS. Trimming shortened V by 3 bases and J by 0 bases, and 9 bases separated the two germline ends. This CDR3 comprises 14 residues. Written as DNA, the CDR3 is TGTGCCAGCAGTGACTGGGGCAGCTCCTACGAGCAGTACTTC. Amino acid sequence: CASSDWGSSYEQYF.

The chain carries TRBV5-6 and TRBJ2-7, with no clear D. Germline CDR1 SGHDT, CDR2 YYEEEE. V was clipped by 3 bases and J by 4 bases, with 5 bases between them. This CDR3 is built from 11 residues. The CDR3 DNA sequence: TGTGCCAGCAGCTCGCGGTACGAGCAGTACTTC. Translation gives CASSSRYEQYF.

The chain recombines TRBV21-1 with TRBJ2-1; TRBD2 was called by the table and not checked on the DNA. TRBV21-1 is shown as a pseudogene. There are 16 residues in the CDR3. The CDR3 nucleotides are TGTGCCAGCAGCAAGAAACTAGCGGGAGGGTACAATGAGCAGTTCTTC. Translating gives CASSKKLAGGYNEQFF.

The chain carries TRBV19 and TRBJ2-1; 11 nucleotides align to TRBD2. V gave up 3 bases and J gave up 4 bases; unmatched junction bases: 8. This CDR3 region has 17 residues. Germline V gene sequence: CDR1 LNHDA, CDR2 SQIVND (reference sequence). CDR3 region: CASSILLAGVGYNEQFF. The CDR3 DNA is TGTGCCAGTAGTATTCTACTAGCGGGAGTAGGGTACAATGAGCAGTTCTTC.

This sequence joins TRBV7-9 and TRBJ1-1; D is ambiguous. Looked up from germline, CDR1 is SEHNR and CDR2 is FQNEAQ (reference sequence). Trimming stripped 0 bases from V and 0 bases from J, with 8 bases between. This CDR3 is built from 15 residues. CDR3 protein: CASSLAQAMNTEAFF. In nucleotides, the CDR3 is TGTGCCAGCAGCTTAGCGCAGGCAATGAACACTGAAGCTTTCTTT.

This clone has a handful of counts. This chain joins TRBV15 and TRBJ2-7; the match to TRBD1 covers 7 bases. The J segment lost 3 bases and the V segment lost 2 bases, leaving 1 base of the junction unmatched. Germline V gene sequence: CDR1 LNHNV, CDR2 YYDKDF (reference sequence). The CDR3 sequence is 13 residues long. In DNA form, the CDR3 reads TGTGCCACCAGCAGACAGGGGGACTACGAGCAGTACTTC. Protein product: CATSRQGDYEQYF.

V and J are TRBV2 and TRBJ2-4; 9 bases fit TRBD1. The V gene's germline CDR1 is SNHLY and CDR2 FYNNEI. The V segment lost 4 bases and the J segment 1 base; nucleotides outside the gene matches: 8. This CDR3 has 17 residues. The CDR3 loop reads CASSVRQGEGAKNIQYF. DNA of the CDR3: TGTGCCAGCAGTGTCCGACAGGGGGAAGGGGCCAAAAACATTCAGTACTTC.

CDR3 loop: CASSEISGTLEKLFF. The CDR3 coding sequence is TGTGCCAGCAGTGAAATCTCAGGCACCCTTGAAAAACTGTTTTTT. The chain employs TRBV6-1 and TRBJ1-4; unclear D gene. V gave up 2 bases and J gave up 7 bases, with 14 bases separating them. The CDR3 spans 15 residues. Germline loops: CDR1 MNHNS, CDR2 SASEGT.

The rearrangement uses TRBV3-1 (or the pseudogene TRBV3-2) and TRBJ2-5; 7 nucleotides match TRBD1. The ends lost 4 bases at V and 9 bases at J; junction bases unmatched: 8. In germline, CDR1 is LGHDT, CDR2 YNNKEL (reference sequence). The CDR3 runs 13 residues. The DNA for the CDR3 is TGTGCCAGCAGCCTGGAAGGGGGCCTGCCCCAGTACTTC. Residues: CASSLEGGLPQYF.

The chain links TRBV19 to TRBJ2-5; tentatively, D is TRBD1 (8 bases). CDR3 length: 14 residues. V lost 7 bases and J 5 bases, leaving 17 bases between the germline ends. CDR1 and CDR2 from the germline V gene are LNHDA and SQIVND (reference sequence). The CDR3 loop reads CASTTTGGGETQYF. As DNA, the CDR3 is TGTGCCAGTACCACAACAGGGGGGGGCGAGACCCAGTACTTC. The entire variable domain, with the rest obtained from reference TRBV19 and TRBJ2-5, is as follows: DGGITQSPKYLFRKEGQNVTLSCEQNLNHDAMYWYRQDPGQGLRLIYYSQIVNDFQKGDIAEGYSVSREKKESFPLTVTSAQKNPTAFYLCASTTTGGGETQYFGPGTRLLVL.

This chain links TRBV2 with TRBJ2-1; TRBD1 agrees at 7 bases. This CDR3 is 13 amino acids long. Germline V gene lookup returns CDR1 SNHLY and CDR2 FYNNEI. V lost 7 bases to trimming and J lost 5 bases; unmatched junction nucleotides: 5. The DNA for the CDR3 is TGTGCCAGCACCGTAGGGACAGACAATGAGCAGTTCTTC. It yields the protein CASTVGTDNEQFF.

This clone turned up a few times. The genes are TRBV28 and TRBJ2-2; TRBD1 might be the D (5 bases). The CDR3 is 13 amino acids. Germline V gives CDR1 MDHEN, CDR2 SYDVKM. Trimming stripped 2 bases from V and 4 bases from J, with 5 bases between. For the CDR3, the DNA is TGTGCCAGCAGTTTAAGGGGCACCGGGGAGCTGTTTTTT. This encodes CASSLRGTGELFF.

Within the sample, this clone is medium-sized. The J gene is TRBJ2-1, the V gene TRBV14, with TRBD1 identical over 7 bases. Germline V lookup: CDR1 SGHDN, CDR2 FVKESK. With V trimmed by 2 bases and J by 5 bases, 6 bases remained unmatched. This CDR3 is built from 15 residues. The CDR3 protein is CASSQTSGQHNEQFF. CDR3 DNA sequence: TGTGCCAGCAGCCAAACGTCGGGACAGCACAATGAGCAGTTCTTC.

CDR3 DNA sequence: TGTGCCAGCAGCGCCCGGACAGGGTGGAACACTGAAGCTTTCTTT. Its translation is CASSARTGWNTEAFF. The V gene is TRBV7-8, the J gene TRBJ1-1; TRBD1 aligns across 8 bases. The CDR3 contains 15 residues. The ends lost 5 bases at V and 1 base at J; junction bases unmatched: 6. Germline V gives CDR1 SGHVS, CDR2 FQNEAQ.

The gene calls are TRBV28 and TRBJ2-2; the D is unclear. CDR1 and CDR2 from the germline V gene are MDHEN and SYDVKM. This CDR3 has 15 residues. The V end lost 10 bases, the J end lost 1 base, and 16 bases lay between the germline ends. The CDR3 bases are TGTGCCACCACCACTTCTGGGCGGAACACCGGGGAGCTGTTTTTT. Protein product: CATTTSGRNTGELFF.

The chain uses TRBV5-1 and TRBJ2-3, with 15 nucleotides matching TRBD2. V dropped 7 bases and J dropped 0; count of bases not matched to a gene: 9. The CDR3 has 18 residues. Per the germline V gene, CDR1 is SGHRS and CDR2 is YFSETQ. The CDR3 here is CASCTGTSGGTSTDTQYF. The CDR3 nucleotides read TGCGCCAGCTGTACCGGGACTAGCGGGGGGACTAGCACAGATACGCAGTATTTT.

The chain links TRBV29-1 to TRBJ1-4; D is perhaps TRBD1 (5 bases). V was shortened by 1 base and J by 8 bases, with 11 bases between the two germline ends. Per the germline V gene, CDR1 is SQVTM and CDR2 is ANQGSEA. This CDR3 region has 13 residues. This CDR3 is CSVEALGPEKLFF. The CDR3 bases are TGCAGCGTTGAAGCACTGGGGCCAGAAAAACTGTTTTTT.

The genes are TRBV19 and TRBJ2-4; a weak D match, TRBD1 (6 bases). The V gene lost 4 bases and the J gene lost 1 base, with 8 bases spanning the gap. In germline, CDR1 is LNHDA, CDR2 SQIVND (reference sequence). CDR3 length: 14 amino acids. As DNA, the CDR3 is TGTGCCAGTAGTAACGACAGGGCCAAAAACATTCAGTACTTC. This encodes CASSNDRAKNIQYF.

This chain links TRBV5-4 with TRBJ1-5; tentative D call: TRBD1 (5 bases). V lost 5 bases and J lost 4, with 16 bases in between. This CDR3 spans 15 amino acids. Germline CDR1 and CDR2: SGHNT and YYREEE (reference sequence). Here the CDR3 reads CASSLNAGSNQPQHF. The CDR3 coding sequence is TGTGCCAGCAGTTTAAACGCAGGGTCGAATCAGCCCCAGCATTTT.